This TCR beta chain was captured in a study of T-cell memory formation after mild COVID-19. Turning to the study itself: The TCR clusters were mostly specific to one donor.

The V end was cut by 3 bases, the J end by 9 bases, with 15 bases between. Germline V gives CDR1 MGHRA, CDR2 YSYEKL. The CDR3 covers 14 residues. The sample holds many counts of this clonotype. TCRdb analysed the 5' RACE reads with MiXCR anew, one entry per CDR3 protein. The sample yields approximately 350,000 distinct CDR3 sequences, approximately 14% seen once. The chain carries TRBV4-1 and TRBJ1-5, with D tentatively TRBD1 (5 bases). Sequencing was carried out using PBMCs or a T cell subset sorted from them (not recorded which). This TCR derives from a man aged 18 to 35 who had mild COVID-19 (a few samples of this study predate the infection). Cell type and time point are not known. CDR3 in amino acids: CASSHNRGEWPQHF. The DNA for the CDR3 is TGCGCCAGCAGCCACAATCGGGGGGAATGGCCCCAGCATTTT.